This T cell receptor beta chain originates from a study of blood T cell repertoires in COVID-19. About the study: Samples came from the United States, Italy and Spain, spanning acute and convalescent COVID-19.

The data were produced by immunoSEQ multiplex PCR, yet TCRdb's version contains in-frame clones alone and is incomplete. The sample includes roughly 14,000 clones, 80% to 90% seen only once; the top ten take about 5%. The CDR3 runs to 14 residues. Germline V gene lookup returns CDR1 MDHEN and CDR2 SYDVKM. After removal of 2 bases from V and 7 bases from J, the junction contained 6 bases not matched to a gene. Sample: peripheral blood. The receptor was derived from a human donor in a cohort sampled during active COVID-19. V and J are TRBV28 and TRBJ1-1, with TRBD1 matching over 8 bases. CDR3 loop: CASSLHRTGNEAFF. CDR3 in DNA: TGTGCCAGCAGTTTACACAGGACAGGGAATGAAGCTTTCTTT.